A selection of T cell receptor beta chains follows, all from one sample in a study of blood T cell repertoires in COVID-19. Produced via immunoSEQ multiplex PCR; TCRdb's table is partial and in-frame only. This sample carries approximately 230,000 clones, 70% to 85% of them seen once, and the ten largest clones take roughly 10%. The sequencing input was peripheral blood. All receptors derive from an older man with acute or convalescent COVID-19. Both conserved end residues are part of each CDR3. D genes are given only for firm matches. Part of the rows lack a size; the others show once, few, many or a class for expanded clones.

j_gene: TRBJ1-1; abundance: .; d_gene: .; v_gene: TRBV27; CDR3aa: CASSPDRPNTEAFF; CDR3nt: TGTGCCAGCAGTCCAGACAGACCGAACACTGAAGCTTTCTTT
j_gene: TRBJ1-6; abundance: few; d_gene: TRBD1; v_gene: TRBV10-3; CDR3aa: CAISEVQGANSPLHF; CDR3nt: TGTGCCATCAGTGAGGTACAGGGGGCGAATTCACCCCTCCACTTT
j_gene: TRBJ1-6; abundance: .; d_gene: .; v_gene: TRBV4-1; CDR3aa: CASSQDLEGVTWAPLHF; CDR3nt: TGCGCCAGCAGCCAAGACTTGGAAGGGGTTACTTGGGCACCCCTCCACTTT
j_gene: TRBJ2-2; abundance: once; d_gene: .; v_gene: TRBV7-9; CDR3aa: CASSGRRTGTGELFF; CDR3nt: TGTGCCAGCAGCGGCCGACGAACAGGGACCGGGGAGCTGTTTTTT
j_gene: TRBJ1-5; abundance: .; d_gene: .; v_gene: TRBV11-2; CDR3aa: CASSLTVNQPQHF; CDR3nt: TGTGCCAGCAGCTTAACAGTTAATCAGCCCCAGCATTTT
j_gene: TRBJ2-7; abundance: once; d_gene: TRBD1; v_gene: TRBV7-9; CDR3aa: CASSRDRVTYEQYF; CDR3nt: TGTGCCAGCAGCCGGGACAGGGTCACCTACGAGCAGTACTTC
j_gene: TRBJ2-7; abundance: .; d_gene: TRBD1; v_gene: TRBV24-1; CDR3aa: CATGAAKTGGTYEQYF; CDR3nt: TGTGCCACCGGTGCCGCCAAGACAGGGGGGACCTACGAGCAGTACTTC
j_gene: TRBJ1-6; abundance: .; d_gene: TRBD1; v_gene: TRBV28; CDR3aa: CASSLWRGRNSPLHF; CDR3nt: TGTGCCAGCAGCCTATGGAGGGGGCGGAATTCACCCCTCCACTTT
j_gene: TRBJ1-2; abundance: .; d_gene: .; v_gene: TRBV27; CDR3aa: CASSLSATRFGGYTF; CDR3nt: TGTGCCAGCAGTTTATCCGCGACGCGGTTTGGAGGCTACACCTTC
j_gene: TRBJ1-3; abundance: .; d_gene: .; v_gene: TRBV20-1; CDR3aa: CSASSSGRRNTIYF; CDR3nt: TGCAGTGCTAGTTCTTCAGGGCGTAGAAACACCATATATTTT
j_gene: TRBJ2-7; abundance: .; d_gene: TRBD1; v_gene: TRBV7-9; CDR3aa: CASSFGDRRYEQYF; CDR3nt: TGTGCCAGCAGCTTCGGGGACAGGAGGTACGAGCAGTACTTC
j_gene: TRBJ2-7; abundance: .; d_gene: TRBD2; v_gene: TRBV3-1/TRBV3-2; CDR3aa: CASSPYPRLAGEYEQYF; CDR3nt: TGTGCCAGCAGCCCTTACCCCCGACTAGCGGGAGAGTACGAGCAGTACTTC
j_gene: TRBJ1-1; abundance: .; d_gene: TRBD1; v_gene: TRBV19; CDR3aa: CASSSAGRQGARTEAFF; CDR3nt: TGTGCCAGTAGTAGTGCTGGGAGACAGGGGGCGAGGACTGAAGCTTTCTTT
j_gene: TRBJ2-1; abundance: once; d_gene: TRBD1; v_gene: TRBV14; CDR3aa: CASSFLRGGEQFF; CDR3nt: TGTGCCAGCAGCTTCCTAAGAGGGGGCGAGCAGTTCTTC
j_gene: TRBJ1-2; abundance: once; d_gene: TRBD1; v_gene: TRBV2; CDR3aa: CASSPGQNYGYTF; CDR3nt: TGTGCCAGCAGTCCGGGACAGAACTATGGCTACACCTTC
j_gene: TRBJ1-5; abundance: .; d_gene: .; v_gene: TRBV18; CDR3aa: CASSPPGGYGQPQHF; CDR3nt: TGTGCCAGCTCACCACCCGGCGGGTATGGTCAGCCCCAGCATTTT
j_gene: TRBJ2-3; abundance: .; d_gene: TRBD2; v_gene: TRBV5-1; CDR3aa: CASSLVTSGGADTQYF; CDR3nt: TGCGCCAGCAGCTTGGTTACTAGCGGGGGGGCAGATACGCAGTATTTT
j_gene: TRBJ2-1; abundance: .; d_gene: .; v_gene: TRBV10-3; CDR3aa: CAISESPTGSSYNEQFF; CDR3nt: TGTGCCATCAGTGAGTCTCCGACTGGGAGCTCCTACAATGAGCAGTTCTTC
j_gene: TRBJ1-2; abundance: .; d_gene: .; v_gene: TRBV30; CDR3aa: CAWSVFGGRAYGYTF; CDR3nt: TGTGCCTGGAGTGTATTTGGTGGCAGGGCCTATGGCTACACCTTC
j_gene: TRBJ1-3; abundance: .; d_gene: .; v_gene: TRBV18; CDR3aa: CASSPDSSGSGNTIYF; CDR3nt: TGTGCCAGCTCACCCGACTCCTCAGGGTCTGGAAACACCATATATTTT
j_gene: TRBJ2-5; abundance: few; d_gene: TRBD2; v_gene: TRBV6-4; CDR3aa: CASSDSNGGRNQETQYF; CDR3nt: TGTGCCAGCAGTGACTCGAATGGCGGGAGAAATCAAGAGACCCAGTACTTC
j_gene: TRBJ1-1; abundance: .; d_gene: .; v_gene: TRBV2; CDR3aa: CASSDRGRNTEAFF; CDR3nt: TGTGCCAGCAGTGATCGGGGTCGGAACACTGAAGCTTTCTTT
j_gene: TRBJ2-1; abundance: .; d_gene: .; v_gene: TRBV18; CDR3aa: CASSPSSGTFYNEQFF; CDR3nt: TGTGCCAGCTCACCATCTTCGGGAACATTTTACAATGAGCAGTTCTTC
j_gene: TRBJ2-5; abundance: .; d_gene: TRBD1; v_gene: TRBV19; CDR3aa: CASSDDRAVGTQYF; CDR3nt: TGTGCCAGTAGTGATGACAGGGCTGTGGGGACCCAGTACTTC
j_gene: TRBJ2-5; abundance: .; d_gene: .; v_gene: TRBV2; CDR3aa: CASSREETQYF; CDR3nt: TGTGCCAGCAGTCGTGAAGAGACCCAGTACTTC
j_gene: TRBJ2-3; abundance: .; d_gene: .; v_gene: TRBV30; CDR3aa: CALLQGPQYF; CDR3nt: TGTGCCCTTCTACAGGGTCCGCAGTATTTT
j_gene: TRBJ1-2; abundance: few; d_gene: TRBD1; v_gene: TRBV19; CDR3aa: CASSIGQGGAGYTF; CDR3nt: TGTGCCAGTAGTATAGGACAGGGGGGAGCTGGCTACACCTTC
j_gene: TRBJ2-2; abundance: .; d_gene: .; v_gene: TRBV7-9; CDR3aa: CASSLALNTGELFF; CDR3nt: TGTGCCAGCAGCTTAGCCCTTAACACCGGGGAGCTGTTTTTT
j_gene: TRBJ1-5; abundance: once; d_gene: .; v_gene: TRBV6-1; CDR3aa: CASSEALSGLPQHF; CDR3nt: TGTGCCAGCAGTGAAGCCCTATCAGGGTTGCCCCAGCATTTT
j_gene: TRBJ2-2; abundance: .; d_gene: .; v_gene: TRBV19; CDR3aa: CASSPPPIGPRGFGELFF; CDR3nt: TGTGCCAGTAGCCCCCCGCCCATAGGACCTCGGGGGTTCGGGGAGCTGTTTTTT
j_gene: TRBJ2-3; abundance: few; d_gene: .; v_gene: TRBV18; CDR3aa: CASSPSPPSVGTDTQYF; CDR3nt: TGTGCCAGCTCACCGTCGCCCCCAAGTGTAGGCACAGATACGCAGTATTTT
j_gene: TRBJ2-1; abundance: .; d_gene: .; v_gene: TRBV5-1; CDR3aa: CASSGRDLHEQFF; CDR3nt: TGCGCCAGCAGCGGCAGGGATTTGCATGAGCAGTTCTTC
j_gene: TRBJ1-4; abundance: .; d_gene: .; v_gene: TRBV18; CDR3aa: CASSPLGVATNEKLFF; CDR3nt: TGTGCCAGCTCACCACTAGGGGTTGCAACTAATGAAAAACTGTTTTTT
j_gene: TRBJ1-2; abundance: .; d_gene: .; v_gene: TRBV27; CDR3aa: CASRGGTPWNYGYTF; CDR3nt: TGTGCCAGCAGGGGAGGGACGCCATGGAACTATGGCTACACCTTC
j_gene: TRBJ1-2; abundance: .; d_gene: TRBD1; v_gene: TRBV30; CDR3aa: CAWRPQGGWGYTF; CDR3nt: TGTGCCTGGCGACCCCAGGGGGGTTGGGGCTACACCTTC
j_gene: TRBJ2-7; abundance: .; d_gene: TRBD1; v_gene: TRBV10-1; CDR3aa: CASRGQGARLTYEQYF; CDR3nt: TGCGCCAGCAGGGGGCAGGGGGCAAGGTTGACCTACGAGCAGTACTTC
j_gene: TRBJ2-1; abundance: .; d_gene: .; v_gene: TRBV6-1; CDR3aa: CASSESWSYNEQFF; CDR3nt: TGTGCCAGCAGTGAGAGTTGGAGCTACAATGAGCAGTTCTTC
j_gene: TRBJ2-1; abundance: .; d_gene: TRBD1; v_gene: TRBV5-4; CDR3aa: CASSSPGTGIGNEQFF; CDR3nt: TGTGCCAGCAGCTCCCCTGGGACAGGGATCGGGAATGAGCAGTTCTTC
j_gene: TRBJ2-7; abundance: .; d_gene: TRBD1; v_gene: TRBV4-2; CDR3aa: CASSQGPGQNYEQYF; CDR3nt: TGTGCCAGCAGCCAAGGACCGGGACAGAACTACGAGCAGTACTTC
j_gene: TRBJ1-5; abundance: once; d_gene: TRBD1; v_gene: TRBV27; CDR3aa: CASRDRGLLNQPQHF; CDR3nt: TGTGCCAGCCGGGACAGGGGGCTTCTGAATCAGCCCCAGCATTTT
j_gene: TRBJ1-6; abundance: .; d_gene: .; v_gene: TRBV30; CDR3aa: CAWSGRADNSPLHF; CDR3nt: TGTGCCTGGAGTGGGCGGGCGGATAATTCACCCCTCCACTTT
j_gene: TRBJ1-2; abundance: .; d_gene: .; v_gene: TRBV6-5; CDR3aa: CASSLTQNYGYTF; CDR3nt: TGTGCCAGCAGCCTTACACAGAACTATGGCTACACCTTC
j_gene: TRBJ2-7; abundance: .; d_gene: .; v_gene: TRBV6-2/TRBV6-3; CDR3aa: CASSPRDGTYEQYF; CDR3nt: TGTGCCAGCAGTCCCCGGGATGGGACCTACGAGCAGTACTTC
j_gene: TRBJ2-3; abundance: medium-sized; d_gene: .; v_gene: TRBV6-5; CDR3aa: CASSNPTGTDTQYF; CDR3nt: TGTGCCAGCAGTAACCCGACAGGCACAGATACGCAGTATTTT
j_gene: TRBJ1-4; abundance: .; d_gene: .; v_gene: TRBV5-1; CDR3aa: CASSFSGSRAPNEKLFF; CDR3nt: TGCGCCAGCAGCTTTTCGGGTAGCAGGGCCCCTAATGAAAAACTGTTTTTT
j_gene: TRBJ2-1; abundance: .; d_gene: .; v_gene: TRBV6-5; CDR3aa: CASSYSKMGLSEQFF; CDR3nt: TGTGCCAGCAGTTACTCGAAAATGGGACTGAGTGAGCAGTTCTTC
j_gene: TRBJ2-7; abundance: .; d_gene: TRBD2; v_gene: TRBV7-6; CDR3aa: CASSLSGRIEQYF; CDR3nt: TGTGCCAGCAGCTTAAGCGGGAGGATCGAGCAGTACTTC
j_gene: TRBJ2-7; abundance: .; d_gene: .; v_gene: TRBV7-2; CDR3aa: CASSFRDSFYEQYF; CDR3nt: TGTGCCAGCAGCTTCCGGGATTCTTTCTACGAGCAGTACTTC
j_gene: TRBJ2-1; abundance: .; d_gene: TRBD2; v_gene: TRBV10-1; CDR3aa: CASSARLADYYYNEQFF; CDR3nt: TGCGCCAGCAGTGCAAGGCTAGCGGACTACTACTACAATGAGCAGTTCTTC
j_gene: TRBJ2-7; abundance: once; d_gene: .; v_gene: TRBV12-2; CDR3aa: CASRPMTRATYEQYF; CDR3nt: TGTGCAAGTCGCCCGATGACACGAGCCACCTACGAGCAGTACTTC
j_gene: TRBJ1-6; abundance: .; d_gene: TRBD1; v_gene: TRBV28; CDR3aa: CASSSPTGGANSPLHF; CDR3nt: TGTGCCAGCAGCTCTCCGACAGGGGGCGCGAATTCACCCCTCCACTTT
j_gene: TRBJ2-1; abundance: .; d_gene: TRBD1; v_gene: TRBV6-5; CDR3aa: CASSYKRGTVYNEQFF; CDR3nt: TGTGCCAGCAGTTATAAGCGTGGGACAGTCTACAATGAGCAGTTCTTC